The 14 T cell receptor beta chains below all came from one sample that was sequenced in a study of T cell changes during pregnancy in multiple sclerosis. The assay was immunoSEQ multiplex PCR, and TCRdb's table has in-frame clones only and misses some. The sample carries roughly 72,000 clones, approximately 88% recorded once. Sample: peripheral blood, taken in the first trimester of pregnancy. The receptors stem from a female donor in good health, enrolled as a control in a pregnancy study.

This sequence joins TRBV18 and TRBJ1-6, with a weak D call TRBD1 (5 bases). Trimming took 6 bases from V and 9 from J, leaving 18 bases between them. CDR3 size: 15 residues. Germline-derived CDR1 and CDR2 are KGHSH and LQKENI. This CDR3 reads CASSPSTTGGSPLHF. The CDR3 DNA reads as TGTGCCAGCTCTCCCTCCACTACAGGTGGTTCACCCCTCCACTTT.

The rearrangement uses TRBV7-9 and TRBJ2-4, with 9 bases aligning to TRBD1. In germline, CDR1 is SEHNR, CDR2 FQNEAQ (reference sequence). The CDR3 spans 16 residues. The J segment lost 1 base and the V segment lost 4 bases, leaving 5 bases of the junction unmatched. The CDR3 DNA is TGTGCCAGCAGCTCGGACAGGGGTATCGCCAAAAACATTCAGTACTTC. Amino acid sequence: CASSSDRGIAKNIQYF.

This clone was counted a few times. The V and J genes are TRBV4-1 and TRBJ2-7; 8 bases are shared with TRBD2. Germline V gene lookup returns CDR1 MGHRA and CDR2 YSYEKL. With V trimmed by 4 bases and J by 3 bases, 5 bases remained unmatched. The CDR3 has 14 residues. The CDR3 DNA reads TGCGCCAGCAGCCCGACTAGCGACGGCTACGAGCAGTACTTC. The encoded protein is CASSPTSDGYEQYF.

The CDR3 DNA sequence: TGTGCCAGCAGCTTAGGGTTGGGACAGGGGTCCCACGAGCAGTACTTC. Its translation is CASSLGLGQGSHEQYF. The rearrangement links TRBV7-9 to TRBJ2-7, with TRBD1 matching 10 bases. The CDR3 spans 16 residues. Germline loops: CDR1 SEHNR, CDR2 FQNEAQ (reference sequence). V lost 1 base and J lost 5; bases outside the gene matches: 8. Looking up the rest from reference TRBV7-9 and TRBJ2-7 gives the full variable domain: DTGVSQNPRHKITKRGQNVTFRCDPISEHNRLYWYRQTLGQGPEFLTYFQNEAQLEKSRLLSDRFSAERPKGSFSTLEIQRTEQGDSAMYLCASSLGLGQGSHEQYFGPGTRLTVT.

The rearrangement links TRBV6-6 to TRBJ1-1; 9 bases align to TRBD1. This CDR3 contains 16 residues. The germline V gene encodes CDR1 MNHNY and CDR2 SVGAGI (reference sequence). Trimming removed 5 bases from V and 0 bases from J; junction bases left unmatched: 7. As DNA, the CDR3 is TGTGCCAGCAGTGGGGACAGGGTCGTCATGAACACTGAAGCTTTCTTT. Its translation is CASSGDRVVMNTEAFF.

This clone was seen only a few times. The chain is built from TRBV27 and TRBJ1-6, with D maybe TRBD1 (5 bases). Per germline, CDR1 MNHEY and CDR2 SMNVEV (reference sequence). The ends were cut back, 4 bases at V and 6 bases at J, with 10 bases in the middle. The CDR3 is 14 residues long. Here the CDR3 DNA reads TGTGCCAGCAGTTATGGGCAGGGTAATTCACCCCTCCACTTT. Encoded protein: CASSYGQGNSPLHF.

The V gene is TRBV4-1, the J gene TRBJ1-2; tentatively, D is TRBD1 (5 bases). The CDR3 length is 15 residues. Trimming removed 0 bases from V and 3 bases from J, with 11 bases in between. CDR1 and CDR2 from the germline V gene are MGHRA and YSYEKL. CDR3 DNA sequence: TGCGCCAGCAGCCAAGATCCAGGGATGGACTATGGCTACACCTTC. Protein product: CASSQDPGMDYGYTF.

The rearrangement links TRBV11-3 to TRBJ2-1, with 14 bases that match TRBD2. Germline trimming cut 4 bases from V and 13 bases from J; bases unmatched to any gene: 6. CDR1 and CDR2 (germline): SGHNT, YENEEA. The CDR3 has 14 residues. CDR3 coding DNA: TGTGCCAGCAGCTCAGGACTAGCGGGAGGAGAACAGTTCTTC. Protein: CASSSGLAGGEQFF.

This rearrangement joins TRBV5-1 to TRBJ2-5, with D perhaps TRBD1 (5 bases). The CDR3 runs 14 residues. V was cut by 1 base and J by 5 bases, with 12 bases left in between. Germline loops: CDR1 SGHRS, CDR2 YFSETQ. The chain's CDR3 is CASSLFRGRETQYF. CDR3 in DNA: TGCGCCAGCAGCTTGTTTAGGGGCCGGGAGACCCAGTACTTC.

The gene calls are TRBV14 and TRBJ2-7; the D is unclear. Germline V gene data show CDR1 as SGHDN and CDR2 as FVKESK. The CDR3 extends over 14 amino acids. The V gene lost 0 bases and the J gene lost 0 bases, with 6 bases spanning the gap. The CDR3 is CASSQDFLSYEQYF. CDR3 bases: TGTGCCAGCAGCCAAGATTTCCTCTCCTACGAGCAGTACTTC. Complete variable domain (other parts from reference TRBV14 and TRBJ2-7): EAGVTQFPSHSVIEKGQTVTLRCDPISGHDNLYWYRRVMGKEIKFLLHFVKESKQDESGMPNNRFLAERTGGTYSTLKVQPAELEDSGVYFCASSQDFLSYEQYFGPGTRLTVT.

The chain is built from TRBV30 and TRBJ2-5; TRBD2 is a possible D gene (5 bases). Germline CDR1 is GTSNPN and CDR2 is SVGIG (reference sequence). The V and J ends lost 5 bases and 2 bases respectively, with 12 bases between them. The CDR3 sequence is 13 residues long. The DNA of the CDR3 is TGTGCCTGGTCTCGGGGTTTACAAGAGACCCAGTACTTC. It specifies CAWSRGLQETQYF.

In the case of this clone: One junction end does not reproduce the germline sequence, and a read error may be involved. The J gene is TRBJ1-4, the V gene TRBV10-3; maybe TRBD1 (5 bases). The CDR3 is 17 residues long. Germline V gives CDR1 ENHRY, CDR2 SYGVKD. In nucleotides, the CDR3 is TGTGCCATCAGTGACCTTTTTGGTGGGGCAACGAATGAAAAACTGTTTTTT. Protein product: CAISDLFGGATNEKLFF.

In its sample, this clone was seen a few times. The chain recombines TRBV6-1 with TRBJ1-4; possibly TRBD1 for D (5 bases). This CDR3 contains 13 residues. V gave up 6 bases and J gave up 7 bases, with 12 bases separating them. CDR1 MNHNS and CDR2 SASEGT come from the germline V gene. CDR3: CASSVGAGEKLFF. The DNA of the CDR3 is TGTGCCAGCAGCGTTGGGGCTGGTGAAAAACTGTTTTTT.

As for this clone: Other nucleotide sequences from this sample produce the same CDR3. This rearrangement joins TRBV28 to TRBJ1-5; possibly TRBD1 for D (5 bases). V lost 5 bases and J lost 4, with 9 bases in between. The CDR3 has 13 residues. Germline values: CDR1 MDHEN, CDR2 SYDVKM. The CDR3 reads CASSLTGNQPQHF. For the CDR3, the DNA is TGTGCCAGCAGTCTAACAGGAAATCAGCCCCAGCATTTT.